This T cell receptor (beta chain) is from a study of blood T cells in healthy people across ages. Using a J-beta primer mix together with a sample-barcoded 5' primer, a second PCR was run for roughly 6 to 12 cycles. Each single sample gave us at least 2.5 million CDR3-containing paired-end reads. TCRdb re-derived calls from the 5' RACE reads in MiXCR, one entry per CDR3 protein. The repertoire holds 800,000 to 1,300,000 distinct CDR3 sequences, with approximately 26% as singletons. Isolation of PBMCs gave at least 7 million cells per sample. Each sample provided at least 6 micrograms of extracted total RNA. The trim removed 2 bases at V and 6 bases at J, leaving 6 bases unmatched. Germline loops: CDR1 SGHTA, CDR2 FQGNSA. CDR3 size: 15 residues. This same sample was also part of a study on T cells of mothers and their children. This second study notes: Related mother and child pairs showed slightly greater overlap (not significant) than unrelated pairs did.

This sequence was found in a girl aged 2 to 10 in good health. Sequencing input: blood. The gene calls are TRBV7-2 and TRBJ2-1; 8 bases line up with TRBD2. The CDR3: CASSLMGLGANEQFF. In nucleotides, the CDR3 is TGTGCCAGCAGCTTAATGGGACTAGGGGCCAATGAGCAGTTCTTC.